The clone carrying this T cell receptor beta chain was counted ten times or more. Its specificity is unknown. The CDR3 is cut off 3 residues early in the read; its end comes from the germline J gene. CDR3 length: 13 amino acids. The germline V and J ends were trimmed by 6 bases and 0 bases, with 7 bases remaining between them. Sequencing used immunoSEQ multiplex PCR; TCRdb keeps in-frame clones, though not all of them. Recorded here are some 50,000 clones, none singletons. These data are taken from a study of T cell clonality in common variable immunodeficiency. Points from the study as a whole: The cause of increased CVID clonality remains unclear without subpopulation sequencing. Common variable immunodeficiency TCR beta sequences reportedly had fewer deletions and N-nucleotide insertions. CVID subjects showed higher TCRbeta clonality than healthy controls.

This chain joins TRBV12-3 or TRBV12-4 and TRBJ2-3, with D hard to call. The TCR comes from a person aged 18 to 75 in good health. Material for sequencing was peripheral blood mononuclear cells. The chain's CDR3 is CASSPISTDTQYF. Incomplete CDR3 DNA: TGTGCCAGCAGCCCTATTAGCACAGATACG.